These 20 T cell receptor beta chains originate from one sample sequenced in a study of human T cells and chemical hapten exposure. TCRdb independently ran MiXCR on the RACE reads; one entry per CDR3 protein. The table shows over 70,000 distinct CDR3 sequences, with around a tenth occurring only once. The time point denotes: patch test 2, 6 weeks after DPC sensitization. Treatment meaning: therapeutic diphenylcyclopropenone sensitization with weekly scalp DPC. This specimen was whole blood, taken in connection with sensitization to the hapten diphenylcyclopropenone (DPC). The receptors were sampled from a man aged 18 to 30 with alopecia areata. Some clones in this sample may be carry-over from other donors' samples.

The chain is built from TRBV7-9 and TRBJ2-3; tentative D call: TRBD1 (6 bases). V lost 6 bases, J lost 0 bases, and 16 bases lay in between. CDR3 size: 16 residues. The germline gives CDR1 SEHNR, CDR2 FQNEAQ (reference sequence). The CDR3 DNA follows: TGTGCCAGCAGACCAAGCCCGGGACACAGCACAGATACGCAGTATTTT. Translated: CASRPSPGHSTDTQYF.

This clonotype was seen at least ten times. CDR3: CASSYSGVYYEQYV. CDR3 in DNA: TGTGCCAGCAGTTACTCAGGGGTATACTACGAGCAGTACGTC. The chain joins TRBV6-6 to TRBJ2-7; weak D call: TRBD1 (5 bases). Looked up from germline, CDR1 is MNHNY and CDR2 is SVGAGI (reference sequence). V lost 0 bases, J lost 3 bases, and 9 bases lay in between. CDR3 size: 14 residues.

This clonotype has a handful of counts. The chain combines TRBV29-1 with TRBJ1-6, with D hard to call. The CDR3 is 13 amino acids. Germline V lookup: CDR1 SQVTM, CDR2 ANQGSEA. V lost 5 bases and J 7 bases, leaving 12 bases between the germline ends. CDR3 nucleotides: TGCAGCGTTAGGGTCGGTAGGAATTCACCCCTCCACTTT. Translation gives CSVRVGRNSPLHF. The variable domain in full, completed from reference TRBV29-1 and TRBJ1-6, reads SAVISQKPSRDICQRGTSLTIQCQVDSQVTMMFWYRQQPGQSLTLIATANQGSEATYESGFVIDKFPISRPNLTFSTLTVSNMSPEDSSIYLCSVRVGRNSPLHFGNGTRLTVT.

This clonotype was observed at least ten times. The chain joins TRBV29-1 to TRBJ1-3; D not resolved. V was cut by 2 bases and J by 0 bases, with 5 bases left in between. Germline-derived CDR1 and CDR2 are SQVTM and ANQGSEA. The CDR3 covers 13 residues. The chain's CDR3 is CSVEPYSGNTIYF. CDR3 in DNA: TGCAGCGTTGAACCGTACTCTGGAAACACCATATATTTT.

The chain carries TRBV7-2 and TRBJ2-7; D remains unclear. The CDR3 contains 13 residues. CDR1 and CDR2 (germline): SGHTA, FQGNSA. Trimming left V 4 bases short and J 2 bases short, with 9 bases between. The CDR3: CASSSLSTYEQYV. The CDR3 nucleotides are TGTGCCAGCAGCTCTCTTAGTACCTACGAGCAGTACGTC.

The chain is built from TRBV7-2 and TRBJ1-2, with D possibly being TRBD1 (5 bases). From germline, CDR1 is SGHTA and CDR2 FQGNSA. V was trimmed by 5 bases and J by 7 bases, leaving 20 bases between them. The CDR3 is 15 amino acids. CDR3 DNA: TGTGCCAGCAGCCAGAAGCAGGGCAGGGTGGGTGGCTACACCTTC. The encoded protein is CASSQKQGRVGGYTF.

This clonotype was seen only a few times. V gene TRBV11-3 combines with J gene TRBJ2-3, with D perhaps TRBD1 (6 bases). CDR1 is SGHNT, CDR2 YENEEA, per germline. The V end lost 5 bases, the J end lost 7 bases, and 13 bases lay between the germline ends. CDR3 length equals 13 residues. The CDR3 reads CASSPSQGNTQYF. The CDR3 DNA follows: TGTGCCAGCAGCCCTTCACAGGGTAATACGCAGTATTTT.

This clonotype was recorded a few times. The CDR3 nucleotides are TGTGCCAGCAGCGTAGCGAGTAGCGGGGGAGGAGATACGCAGTATTTT. This translates into CASSVASSGGGDTQYF. The genes are TRBV9 and TRBJ2-3, with 9 bases aligning to TRBD2. This CDR3 spans 16 amino acids. Per the germline V gene, CDR1 is SGDLS and CDR2 is YYNGEE. With 0 bases clipped from V and 5 bases from J, the junction kept 7 bases outside the gene matches.

The rearrangement links TRBV7-3 to TRBJ2-1; tentatively, D is TRBD1 or TRBD2 (5 bases each). The CDR3 spans 14 residues. CDR1 SGHTA and CDR2 FQGTGA come from the germline V gene. Trimming left V 4 bases short and J 8 bases short, with 15 bases between. This chain's CDR3 is CASSWGTEPDEQFF. CDR3 in DNA: TGTGCCAGCAGCTGGGGGACCGAACCCGATGAGCAGTTCTTC.

Many counts were recorded for this clonotype. This chain uses TRBV6-2 or TRBV6-3 with TRBJ2-7; D might be TRBD2 (6 bases). V was clipped by 6 bases and J by 4 bases, with 10 bases between them. Germline values: CDR1 MNHEY, CDR2 SVGEGT. There are 12 residues in the CDR3. Here the CDR3 DNA reads TGTGCCAGCAGCCGGGACTTTTACGAGCAGTACGTC. This sequence encodes CASSRDFYEQYV.

This clonotype was found many times. The V and J genes are TRBV28 and TRBJ1-5, with a weak D call TRBD1 (6 bases). CDR1 is MDHEN and CDR2 is SYDVKM in the germline V gene. CDR3 length: 14 residues. V lost 6 bases and J lost 16, with 25 bases in between. This CDR3 is CASRQGFGAQPRHF. Here the CDR3 DNA reads TGTGCCAGCAGGCAGGGGTTTGGTGCTCAGCCCCGACATTTT.

This clonotype was observed many times. The chain has TRBV18 and TRBJ1-5, with D possibly being TRBD1 (6 bases). Germline CDR1 KGHSH, CDR2 LQKENI. This CDR3 has 15 amino acids. V gave up 1 base and J gave up 6 bases, with 13 bases separating them. CDR3 region: CASSPRGGAGQPQHF. CDR3 DNA sequence: TGTGCCAGCTCACCACGTGGGGGGGCAGGTCAGCCCCAGCATTTT.

In this sample, this clonotype turned up many times. The CDR3 bases are TGTGCCACCAGCAGAGAATTCGGGGGACACTTCAACACCGGGGAGCTGTTTTTT. It yields the protein CATSREFGGHFNTGELFF. V is TRBV15 and J is TRBJ2-2; TRBD1 or TRBD2 may be the D gene (6 bases each). The germline V gene encodes CDR1 LNHNV and CDR2 YYDKDF (reference sequence). The CDR3 sequence is 18 residues long. V lost 0 bases to trimming and J lost 2 bases, with 16 bases between them.

The chain combines TRBV6-2 or TRBV6-3 with TRBJ2-3, with D possibly TRBD2 on 6 matching bases. The germline gives CDR1 MNHEY, CDR2 SVGEGT. V gave up 0 bases and J gave up 10 bases, with 17 bases separating them. The CDR3 loop spans 15 amino acids. CDR3 region: CASSYSSLLGLAQYF. Here the CDR3 DNA reads TGTGCCAGCAGTTACTCCTCCTTACTGGGACTCGCGCAGTATTTT.

The J gene is TRBJ1-1, the V gene TRBV7-6, with TRBD1 identical over 9 bases. After removal of 4 bases from V and 3 bases from J, the junction contained 9 bases not matched to a gene. The CDR3 consists of 16 residues. CDR1 is SGHVS and CDR2 is FNYEAQ in the germline V gene. The CDR3 loop is CASSWDREILDTEAFF. The CDR3 nucleotides read TGTGCCAGCAGCTGGGACAGGGAGATTCTGGACACTGAAGCTTTCTTT.

This clonotype has ten or more counts. The gene calls are TRBV5-1 and TRBJ1-1; 7 bases line up with TRBD1. Germline-derived CDR1 and CDR2 are SGHRS and YFSETQ. The V gene end was trimmed by 4 bases and the J gene end by 1 base; junction bases not matched to a gene: 7. CDR3 length: 15 amino acids. CDR3 loop: CASSAGQGENTEAFF. The CDR3 DNA sequence: TGCGCCAGCAGCGCCGGGCAGGGGGAGAACACTGAAGCTTTCTTT.

This clonotype was detected a few times. The chain links TRBV2 to TRBJ1-1; TRBD1 agrees at 7 bases. Germline CDR1 and CDR2: SNHLY and FYNNEI. V shed 6 bases, J shed 7 bases, and the junction held 2 bases outside the gene matches. The CDR3 contains 11 residues. The CDR3 here is CASRDRLEAFF. The CDR3 region has the DNA TGTGCCAGCAGGGACAGGCTTGAAGCTTTCTTT.

The V and J genes are TRBV7-9 and TRBJ2-7; D may match TRBD1 or TRBD2 (5 bases each). The germline V gene encodes CDR1 SEHNR and CDR2 FQNEAQ (reference sequence). V was shortened by 5 bases and J by 5 bases, with 16 bases between the two germline ends. The length of the CDR3 is 14 residues. The CDR3 bases are TGTGCCAGCAGCCTGACCGGGGCCGGCGACGAGCAGTACTTC. This codes for CASSLTGAGDEQYF.

This clonotype has at least ten counts. The chain employs TRBV27 and TRBJ1-6, with 9 nucleotides matching TRBD1. V trimming: 3 bases; J trimming: 9 bases; junction bases outside the gene matches: 6. CDR1 is MNHEY, CDR2 SMNVEV, per germline (reference sequence). CDR3 length: 15 amino acids. The CDR3 nucleotides read TGTGCCAGCAGTTTCCTGGGACAGGGAATTTCACCCCTCCACTTT. It encodes CASSFLGQGISPLHF.

This clonotype was counted at least ten times. This rearrangement joins TRBV11-3 to TRBJ1-5, with 9 positions matching TRBD1. Germline lookup yields CDR1 SGHNT and CDR2 YENEEA. The CDR3 is 17 residues long. With V trimmed by 4 bases and J by 5 bases, 12 bases remained unmatched. As DNA, the CDR3 is TGTGCCAGCAGCTCGGTCACCCTCACAGGGGGCTATCAGCCCCAGCATTTT. Residues: CASSSVTLTGGYQPQHF.